A single sample is the source of the 8 T cell receptor beta chains below, sequenced in a study of blood T cell repertoires in COVID-19 (dated by TCRdb to about 2020). Preparation of the library involved the immunoSEQ multiplex PCR assay. TCRdb carries this immuneACCESS record with in-frame sequences only. Its versions omit some clonotypes, under half of them owing to an unresolved V gene in the studies checked, with the rest unexplained. Here the sample has 100,000 to 110,000 clones; 70% to 80% occur a single time. The ten largest make up approximately 29% of the sample. Sample: peripheral blood. These receptors all come from a man between 65 and 85 years old with active or convalescent COVID-19.

The V gene is TRBV6-6, the J gene TRBJ1-2; TRBD1 matches at 8 bases. V dropped 5 bases and J dropped 9; count of bases not matched to a gene: 17. This CDR3 is 16 amino acids long. The germline gives CDR1 MNHNY, CDR2 SVGAGI (reference sequence). The CDR3 DNA reads as TGTGCCAGCAGTCCACAGTTCGGACAGGGATACTCCAGCTACACCTTC. Encoded protein: CASSPQFGQGYSSYTF.

V is TRBV5-1 and J is TRBJ2-7, with 11 positions matching TRBD2. Losses at the gene ends were 0 bases for V and 4 bases for J; bases not matched to a gene: 3. Germline CDR1 and CDR2: SGHRS and YFSETQ. The CDR3 spans 15 residues. This CDR3 reads CASSLDLAGGYEQYF. DNA of the CDR3: TGCGCCAGCAGCTTGGACCTAGCGGGAGGATACGAGCAGTACTTC. The full variable domain, in which reference TRBV5-1 and TRBJ2-7 provide the parts outside the CDR3, is KAGVTQTPRYLIKTRGQQVTLSCSPISGHRSVSWYQQTPGQGLQFLFEYFSETQRNKGNFPGRFSGRQFSNSRSEMNVSTLELGDSALYLCASSLDLAGGYEQYFGPGTRLTVT.

The rearrangement uses TRBV6-2 or TRBV6-3 and TRBJ1-4; 9 positions agree with TRBD1. The V and J ends lost 6 bases and 8 bases, in that order; junction bases with no gene match: 13. The germline V gene encodes CDR1 MNHEY and CDR2 SVGEGT. This CDR3 has 16 residues. CDR3 nucleotides: TGTGCCAGCAGCGATCCTGCCGGGACAGGGAACGAAAAACTGTTTTTT. Its protein is CASSDPAGTGNEKLFF.

The gene calls are TRBV29-1 and TRBJ2-7; TRBD2 agrees at 10 bases. The germline CDR1 and CDR2 sequences are SQVTM and ANQGSEA. This CDR3 has 13 amino acids. The V gene end was trimmed by 8 bases and the J gene end by 9 bases; junction bases not matched to a gene: 13. CDR3 in DNA: TGCAGCTTCCGGACTAGCGGCCTCGGGGGGCAGTACTTC. Protein sequence: CSFRTSGLGGQYF.

The V call is TRBV12-5, the J call TRBJ2-1; D is unresolved. Germline V gene lookup returns CDR1 LGHNT and CDR2 FRNRAP. CDR3 length equals 15 residues. V was shortened by 5 bases and J by 1 base, with 12 bases between the two germline ends. This chain's CDR3 is CASGPGRKSYNEQFF. Written as DNA, the CDR3 is TGTGCTAGTGGTCCGGGTCGTAAGTCCTACAATGAGCAGTTCTTC. The full variable domain, its missing parts supplied by reference TRBV12-5 and TRBJ2-1, is DARVTQTPRHKVTEMGQEVTMRCQPILGHNTVFWYRQTMMQGLELLAYFRNRAPLDDSGMPKDRFSAEMPDATLATLKIQPSEPRDSAVYFCASGPGRKSYNEQFFGPGTRLTVL.

The rearrangement uses TRBV9 and TRBJ2-2; 7 bases fit TRBD1. V lost 4 bases, J lost 6 bases, and 6 bases stayed unmatched. The germline V gene has CDR1 SGDLS and CDR2 YYNGEE. The CDR3 totals 14 residues. The CDR3 region is CASSPTGDPGELFF. The CDR3 DNA is TGTGCCAGCAGCCCCACAGGGGATCCCGGGGAGCTGTTTTTT.

The CDR3 spells CASSLGSGASLNQPQHF. CDR3 nucleotides: TGTGCCAGCAGCTTAGGGTCCGGTGCTTCATTAAATCAGCCCCAGCATTTT. This sequence joins TRBV7-9 and TRBJ1-5; D is unclear. The CDR3 sequence is 17 residues long. The V gene's germline CDR1 is SEHNR and CDR2 FQNEAQ (reference sequence). The V gene lost 1 base and the J gene lost 4 bases, with 17 bases spanning the gap.

This chain connects TRBV25-1 to TRBJ1-1; no clear D. The germline gives CDR1 MGHDK, CDR2 SYGVNS. This CDR3 is built from 13 residues. Trimming removed 5 bases from V and 0 bases from J, with 7 bases in between. The CDR3 spells CASSKTVNTEAFF. In DNA form, the CDR3 reads TGTGCCAGCAGTAAAACAGTGAACACTGAAGCTTTCTTT. The whole variable domain, filled in from reference TRBV25-1 and TRBJ1-1, reads EADIYQTPRYLVIGTGKKITLECSQTMGHDKMYWYQQDPGMELHLIHYSYGVNSTEKGDLSSESTVSRIRTEHFPLTLESARPSHTSQYLCASSKTVNTEAFFGQGTRLTVV.